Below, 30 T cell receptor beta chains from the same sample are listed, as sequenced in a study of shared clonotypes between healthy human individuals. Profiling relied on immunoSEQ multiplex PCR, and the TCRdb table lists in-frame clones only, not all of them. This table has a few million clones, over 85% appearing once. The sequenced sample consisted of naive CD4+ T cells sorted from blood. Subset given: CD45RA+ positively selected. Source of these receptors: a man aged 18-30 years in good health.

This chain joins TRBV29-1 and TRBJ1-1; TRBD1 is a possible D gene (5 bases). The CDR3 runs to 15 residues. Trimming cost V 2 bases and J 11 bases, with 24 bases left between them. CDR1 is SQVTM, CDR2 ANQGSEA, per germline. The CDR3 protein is CSVEIPFIWGTEAFF. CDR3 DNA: TGCAGCGTTGAAATCCCCTTCATATGGGGGACGGAGGCTTTCTTT. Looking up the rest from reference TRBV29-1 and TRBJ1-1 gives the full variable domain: SAVISQKPSRDICQRGTSLTIQCQVDSQVTMMFWYRQQPGQSLTLIATANQGSEATYESGFVIDKFPISRPNLTFSTLTVSNMSPEDSSIYLCSVEIPFIWGTEAFFGQGTRLTVV.

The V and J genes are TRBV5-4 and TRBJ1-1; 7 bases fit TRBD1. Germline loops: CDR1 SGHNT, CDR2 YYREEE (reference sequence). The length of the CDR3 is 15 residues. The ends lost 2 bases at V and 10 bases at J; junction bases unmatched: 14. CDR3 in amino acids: CASSFPGQPLGGAFF. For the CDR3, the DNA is TGTGCCAGCAGCTTTCCGGGACAGCCTCTGGGTGGAGCTTTCTTT. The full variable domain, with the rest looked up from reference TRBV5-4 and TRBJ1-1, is ETGVTQSPTHLIKTRGQQVTLRCSSQSGHNTVSWYQQALGQGPQFIFQYYREEENGRGNFPPRFSGLQFPNYSSELNVNALELDDSALYLCASSFPGQPLGGAFFGQGTRLTVV.

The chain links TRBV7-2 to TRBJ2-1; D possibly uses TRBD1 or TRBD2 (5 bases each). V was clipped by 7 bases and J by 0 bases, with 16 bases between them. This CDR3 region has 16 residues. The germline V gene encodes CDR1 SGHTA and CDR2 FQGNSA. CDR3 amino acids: CASTPVGDPSYNEQFF. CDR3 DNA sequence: TGTGCCAGCACCCCTGTGGGGGACCCCTCCTACAATGAGCAGTTCTTC.

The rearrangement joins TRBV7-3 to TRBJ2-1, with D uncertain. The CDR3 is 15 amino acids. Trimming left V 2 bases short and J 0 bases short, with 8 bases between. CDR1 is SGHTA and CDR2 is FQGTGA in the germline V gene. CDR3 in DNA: TGTGCCAGCAGCTTAGAGAGTAGCTCCTACAATGAGCAGTTCTTC. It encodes CASSLESSSYNEQFF.

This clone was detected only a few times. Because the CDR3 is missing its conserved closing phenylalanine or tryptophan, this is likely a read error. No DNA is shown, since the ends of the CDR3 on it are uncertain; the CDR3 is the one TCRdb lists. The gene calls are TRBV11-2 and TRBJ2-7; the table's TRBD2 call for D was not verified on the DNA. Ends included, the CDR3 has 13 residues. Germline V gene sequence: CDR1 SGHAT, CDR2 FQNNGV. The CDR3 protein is CASSLSSGLAASS.

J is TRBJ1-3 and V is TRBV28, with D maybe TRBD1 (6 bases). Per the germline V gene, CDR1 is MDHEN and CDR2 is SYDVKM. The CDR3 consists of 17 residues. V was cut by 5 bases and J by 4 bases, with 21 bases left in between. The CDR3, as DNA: TGTGCCAGCAGTCCTTGGGGGGCGCGGGGATCCGGAAACACCATATATTTT. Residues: CASSPWGARGSGNTIYF. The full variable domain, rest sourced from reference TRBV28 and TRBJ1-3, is DVKVTQSSRYLVKRTGEKVFLECVQDMDHENMFWYRQDPGLGLRLIYFSYDVKMKEKGDIPEGYSVSREKKERFSLILESASTNQTSMYLCASSPWGARGSGNTIYFGEGSWLTVV.

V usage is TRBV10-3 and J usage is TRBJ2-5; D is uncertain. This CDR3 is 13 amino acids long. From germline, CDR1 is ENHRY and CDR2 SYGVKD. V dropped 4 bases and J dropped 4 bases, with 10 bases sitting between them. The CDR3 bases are TGTGCCATCAGTGCTCAGTGGGGAGAGACCCAGTACTTC. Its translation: CAISAQWGETQYF.

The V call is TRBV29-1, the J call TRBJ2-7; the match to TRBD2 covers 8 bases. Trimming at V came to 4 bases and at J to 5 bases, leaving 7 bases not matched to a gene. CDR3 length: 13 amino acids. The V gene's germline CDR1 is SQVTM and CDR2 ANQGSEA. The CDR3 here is CSVVGLAVDEQYF. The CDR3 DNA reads TGCAGCGTTGTTGGACTAGCCGTTGACGAGCAGTACTTC.

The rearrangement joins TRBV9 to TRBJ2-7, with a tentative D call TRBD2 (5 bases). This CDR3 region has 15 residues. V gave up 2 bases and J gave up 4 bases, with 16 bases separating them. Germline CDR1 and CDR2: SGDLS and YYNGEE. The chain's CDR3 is CASSVTPEVEYEQYF. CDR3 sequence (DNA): TGTGCCAGCAGCGTGACCCCGGAGGTGGAGTACGAGCAGTACTTC.

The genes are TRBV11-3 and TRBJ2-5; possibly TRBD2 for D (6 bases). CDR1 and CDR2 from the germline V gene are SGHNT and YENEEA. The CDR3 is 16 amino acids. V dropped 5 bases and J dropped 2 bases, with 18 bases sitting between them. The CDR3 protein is CASSPGGLEGQETQYF. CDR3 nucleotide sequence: TGTGCCAGCAGCCCCGGAGGGCTTGAGGGTCAAGAGACCCAGTACTTC.

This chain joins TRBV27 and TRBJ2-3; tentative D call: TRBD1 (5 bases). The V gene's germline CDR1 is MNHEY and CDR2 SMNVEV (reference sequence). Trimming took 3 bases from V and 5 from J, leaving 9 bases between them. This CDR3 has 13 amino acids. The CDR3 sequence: CASSFVRGDTQYF. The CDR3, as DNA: TGTGCCAGCAGTTTTGTTAGGGGAGATACGCAGTATTTT.

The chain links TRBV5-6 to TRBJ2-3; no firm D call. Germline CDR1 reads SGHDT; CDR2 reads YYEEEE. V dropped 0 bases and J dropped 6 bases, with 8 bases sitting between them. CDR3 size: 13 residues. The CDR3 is CASSLGMADTQYF. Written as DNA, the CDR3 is TGTGCCAGCAGCTTGGGGATGGCGGATACGCAGTATTTT.

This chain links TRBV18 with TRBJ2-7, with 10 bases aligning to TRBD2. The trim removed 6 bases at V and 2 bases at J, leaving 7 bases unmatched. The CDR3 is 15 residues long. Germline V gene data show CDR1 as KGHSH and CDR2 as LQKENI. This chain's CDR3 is CASSRLAGQTYEQYF. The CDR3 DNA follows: TGTGCCAGCTCGCGACTAGCGGGCCAAACCTACGAGCAGTACTTC.

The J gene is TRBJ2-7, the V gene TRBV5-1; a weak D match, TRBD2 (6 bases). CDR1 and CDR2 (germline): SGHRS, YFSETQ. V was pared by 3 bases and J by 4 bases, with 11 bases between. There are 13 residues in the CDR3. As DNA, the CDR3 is TGCGCCAGCAGCTCCGGGGGTTTGTACGAGCAGTACTTC. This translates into CASSSGGLYEQYF.

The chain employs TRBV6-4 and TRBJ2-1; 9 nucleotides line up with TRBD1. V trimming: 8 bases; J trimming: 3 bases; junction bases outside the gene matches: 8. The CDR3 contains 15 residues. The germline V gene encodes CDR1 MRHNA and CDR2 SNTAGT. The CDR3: CASATGQGNYNEQFF. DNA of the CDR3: TGTGCCAGCGCGACCGGACAGGGGAACTACAATGAGCAGTTCTTC.

CDR3: CASSIGTSGNYEQYF. As DNA, the CDR3 is TGTGCCAGCTCGATAGGGACTAGCGGGAATTACGAGCAGTACTTC. V and J are TRBV18 and TRBJ2-7, with 13 positions matching TRBD2. The CDR3 sequence is 15 residues long. With V trimmed by 6 bases and J by 4 bases, 6 bases remained unmatched. Germline CDR1 reads KGHSH; CDR2 reads LQKENI.

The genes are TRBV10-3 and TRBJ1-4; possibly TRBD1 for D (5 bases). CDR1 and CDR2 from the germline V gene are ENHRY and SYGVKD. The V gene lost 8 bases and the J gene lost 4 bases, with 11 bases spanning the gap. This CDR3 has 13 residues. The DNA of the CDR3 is TGTGCCATCGGAGGCAGGGTTAATGAAAAACTGTTTTTT. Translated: CAIGGRVNEKLFF.

CDR3 sequence reads: CASSRSDHYEQYF. The CDR3 bases are TGTGCCAGCAGCCGGTCCGATCACTACGAGCAGTACTTC. This rearrangement joins TRBV7-2 to TRBJ2-7; D is uncertain. This CDR3 comprises 13 residues. The V end lost 5 bases, the J end lost 3 bases, and 11 bases lay between the germline ends. CDR1 is SGHTA, CDR2 FQGNSA, per germline.

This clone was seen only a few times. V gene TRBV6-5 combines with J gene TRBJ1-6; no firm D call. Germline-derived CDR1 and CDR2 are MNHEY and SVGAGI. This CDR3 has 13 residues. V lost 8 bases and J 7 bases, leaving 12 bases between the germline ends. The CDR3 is CASGQEWNSPLHF. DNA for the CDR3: TGTGCCAGCGGCCAAGAATGGAATTCACCCCTCCACTTT.

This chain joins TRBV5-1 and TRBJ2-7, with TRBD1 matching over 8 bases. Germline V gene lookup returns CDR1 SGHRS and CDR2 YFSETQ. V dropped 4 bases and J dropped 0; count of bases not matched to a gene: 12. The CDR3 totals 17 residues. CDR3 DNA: TGCGCCAGCAGCCCCTTAGGACAGGGCTTTAACTCCTACGAGCAGTACTTC. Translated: CASSPLGQGFNSYEQYF.

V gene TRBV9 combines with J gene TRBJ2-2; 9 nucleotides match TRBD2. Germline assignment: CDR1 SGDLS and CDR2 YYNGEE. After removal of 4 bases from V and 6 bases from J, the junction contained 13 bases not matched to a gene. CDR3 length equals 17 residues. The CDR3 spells CASSPRELAGSAGELFF. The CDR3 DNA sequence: TGTGCCAGCAGCCCTCGCGAGCTAGCGGGATCGGCCGGGGAGCTGTTTTTT.

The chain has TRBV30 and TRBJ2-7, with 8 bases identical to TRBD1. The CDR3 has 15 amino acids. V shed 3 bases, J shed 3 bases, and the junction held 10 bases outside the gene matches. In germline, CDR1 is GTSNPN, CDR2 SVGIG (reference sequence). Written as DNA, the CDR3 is TGTGCCTGGAGAAGATTTCAGGGGGCCTACTACGAGCAGTACTTC. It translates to CAWRRFQGAYYEQYF. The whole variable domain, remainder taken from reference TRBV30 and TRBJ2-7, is SQTIHQWPATLVQPVGSPLSLECTVEGTSNPNLYWYRQAAGRGLQLLFYSVGIGQISSEVPQNLSASRPQDRQFILSSKKLLLSDSGFYLCAWRRFQGAYYEQYFGPGTRLTVT.

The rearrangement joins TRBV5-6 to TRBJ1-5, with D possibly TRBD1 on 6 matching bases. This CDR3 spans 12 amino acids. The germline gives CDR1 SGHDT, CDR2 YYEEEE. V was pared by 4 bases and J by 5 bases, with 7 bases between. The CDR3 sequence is CASSRGDQPQHF. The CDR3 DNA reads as TGTGCCAGCAGCAGGGGGGATCAGCCCCAGCATTTT.

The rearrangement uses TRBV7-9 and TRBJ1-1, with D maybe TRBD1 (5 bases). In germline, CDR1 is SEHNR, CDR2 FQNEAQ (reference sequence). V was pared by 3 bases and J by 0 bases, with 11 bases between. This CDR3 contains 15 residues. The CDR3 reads CASSLTDIMNTEAFF. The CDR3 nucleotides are TGTGCCAGCAGCTTGACGGACATCATGAACACTGAAGCTTTCTTT.

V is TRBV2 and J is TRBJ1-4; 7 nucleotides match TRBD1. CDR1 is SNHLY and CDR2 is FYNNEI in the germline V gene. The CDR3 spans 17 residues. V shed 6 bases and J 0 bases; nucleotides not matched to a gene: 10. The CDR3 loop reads CASRQTGLRSTNEKLFF. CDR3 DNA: TGTGCCAGCAGGCAGACAGGGCTTCGCTCAACTAATGAAAAACTGTTTTTT.

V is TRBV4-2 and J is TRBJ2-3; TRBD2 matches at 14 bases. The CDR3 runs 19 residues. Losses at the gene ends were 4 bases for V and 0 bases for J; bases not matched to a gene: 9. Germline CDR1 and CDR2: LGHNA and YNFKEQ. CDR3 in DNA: TGTGCCAGCAGCCGCCGACTAGCGGGGGGGCAAGCTAGCACAGATACGCAGTATTTT. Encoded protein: CASSRRLAGGQASTDTQYF.

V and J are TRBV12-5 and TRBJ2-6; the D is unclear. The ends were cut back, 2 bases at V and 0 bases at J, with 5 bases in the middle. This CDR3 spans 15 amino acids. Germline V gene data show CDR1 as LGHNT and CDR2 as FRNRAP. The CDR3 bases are TGTGCTAGTGGTTTGAGGTTCTCTGGGGCCAACGTCCTGACTTTC. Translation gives CASGLRFSGANVLTF.

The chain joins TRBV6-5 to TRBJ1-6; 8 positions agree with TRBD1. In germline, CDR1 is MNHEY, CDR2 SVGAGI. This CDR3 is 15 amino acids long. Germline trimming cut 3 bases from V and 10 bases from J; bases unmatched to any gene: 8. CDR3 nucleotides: TGTGCCAGCAGTTATCGGGACAGGTCTTTGTCACCCCTCCACTTT. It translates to CASSYRDRSLSPLHF.

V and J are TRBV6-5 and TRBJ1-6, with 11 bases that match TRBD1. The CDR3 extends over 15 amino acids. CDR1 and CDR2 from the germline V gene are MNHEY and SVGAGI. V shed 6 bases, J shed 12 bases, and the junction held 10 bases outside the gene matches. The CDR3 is CASRGGTGGFGPLHF. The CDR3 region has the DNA TGTGCCAGCAGGGGCGGGACAGGGGGTTTTGGACCCCTCCACTTT.

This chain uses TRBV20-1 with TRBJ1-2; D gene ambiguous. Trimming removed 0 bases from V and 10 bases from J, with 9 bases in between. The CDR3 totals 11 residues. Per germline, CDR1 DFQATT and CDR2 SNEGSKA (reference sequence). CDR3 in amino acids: CSARDMPSYTF. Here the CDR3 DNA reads TGCAGTGCTAGAGACATGCCGTCCTACACCTTC.